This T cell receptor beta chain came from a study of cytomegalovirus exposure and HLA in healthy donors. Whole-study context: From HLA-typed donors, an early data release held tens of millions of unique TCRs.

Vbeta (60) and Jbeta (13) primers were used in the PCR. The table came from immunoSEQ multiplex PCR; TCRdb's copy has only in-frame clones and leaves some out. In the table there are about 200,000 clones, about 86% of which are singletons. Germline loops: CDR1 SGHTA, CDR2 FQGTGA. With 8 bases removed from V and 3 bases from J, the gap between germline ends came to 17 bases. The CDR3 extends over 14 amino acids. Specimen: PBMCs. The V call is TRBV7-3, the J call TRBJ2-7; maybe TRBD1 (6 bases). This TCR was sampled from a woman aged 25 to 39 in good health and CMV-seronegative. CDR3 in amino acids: CASGRTVTRYEQYF. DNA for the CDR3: TGTGCCAGCGGGCGGACAGTGACCCGCTACGAGCAGTACTTC.